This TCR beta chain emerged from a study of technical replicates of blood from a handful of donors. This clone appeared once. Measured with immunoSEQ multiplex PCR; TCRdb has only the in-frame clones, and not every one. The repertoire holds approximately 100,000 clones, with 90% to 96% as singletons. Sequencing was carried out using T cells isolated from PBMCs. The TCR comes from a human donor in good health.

CDR3 protein: CANRRGLYGYTF. DNA of the CDR3: TGTGCCAACAGGAGGGGGCTTTATGGCTACACCTTC. J is TRBJ1-2 and V is TRBV2, with 7 bases that match TRBD1. The CDR3 extends over 12 amino acids. The V gene end was trimmed by 10 bases and the J gene end by 5 bases; junction bases not matched to a gene: 7. The germline V gene has CDR1 SNHLY and CDR2 FYNNEI.